Listed below are T cell receptor beta chains from one sample, sequenced in a study of T cells in Graves' hyperthyroidism and ophthalmopathy. Each CDR3 protein is one row after TCRdb ran MiXCR on the multiplex PCR reads. The data show 500,000 to 600,000 distinct CDR3 sequences, with about 43% seen just once and around 7.7% held by the top ten. The specimen was peripheral blood or thyroid tissue (not recorded which). The receptors were sampled from a woman in her late teens or twenties with Graves' hyperthyroidism. Each CDR3 is given with its conserved first and last residue. The order of the fields is J gene, V gene, clone size, D gene, CDR3 DNA, CDR3 protein. The D gene is left open where the match is weak. Expanded clones get a size class; other rows say once, few or many, or leave the size out.

TRBJ2-7,TRBV29-1,NA,TRBD1,TGCAGCCAGATGGACAGGACCTACGAGCAGTACTTC,CSQMDRTYEQYF
TRBJ2-2,TRBV20-1,NA,NA,TGCAGTGCTAAGGGCGGGGAGCTGTTTTTT,CSAKGGELFF
TRBJ2-6,TRBV11-3,many,TRBD2,TGTGCCAGCAGCTTCCACGGACTAGCGGAGTCTCGTTCTGGGGCCAACGTCCTGACTTTC,CASSFHGLAESRSGANVLTF
TRBJ2-1,TRBV10-3,NA,NA,TGTGCCATCAGTGAAGAGGGGAATAATGAGCAGTTCTTC,CAISEEGNNEQFF
TRBJ1-5,TRBV4-1,many,NA,TGCGCCAGCAGCCAGCGACAGGATTATCGACAGCCCCAGCATTTT,CASSQRQDYRQPQHF
TRBJ2-7,TRBV12-3/TRBV12-4,many,NA,TGTGCCAGCAGCCCCCGACGGCGGGATCCACTCTCATACGAGCAGTACTTC,CASSPRRRDPLSYEQYF
TRBJ2-7,TRBV6-1,NA,TRBD2,TGTGCCAGCAGTATTCGGACTAGCGGGAGCTACGAGCAGTACTTC,CASSIRTSGSYEQYF
TRBJ2-2,TRBV25-1,NA,NA,TGTGCCAGCGTTGAGCCAGGGAAGAACACCGGGGAGCTGTTTTTT,CASVEPGKNTGELFF
TRBJ1-1,TRBV4-3,NA,NA,TGCGCCAGCAGCCAAGTCGGGCCGATCGAACGTCGGGTTACTGAAGCTTTCTTT,CASSQVGPIERRVTEAFF
TRBJ1-2,TRBV13,NA,NA,TGTGCCAGCAGTCCGGGACAAGCATTTGGCTACACCTTC,CASSPGQAFGYTF
TRBJ2-7,TRBV18,NA,NA,TGTGCCAGCTCCCCGGCGATGTTAGACCTGTTTTTC,CASSPAMLDLFF
TRBJ2-5,TRBV2,NA,TRBD1,TGTGCCGCAGCTCCAGGGGGAAAAGAGACCCAGTACTTC,CAAAPGGKETQYF
TRBJ1-1,TRBV13,NA,TRBD1,TGTGCCAGCAGCCATTCAGGGGGCTTGGAAGCTCTCTTT,CASSHSGGLEALF
TRBJ2-5,TRBV3-1,NA,NA,TGTGCCAGCAACCAAGATTGGGCTAGCGACCAAGAGACCCAGTACTTC,CASNQDWASDQETQYF
TRBJ2-7,TRBV7-2,NA,NA,TGTGCCAGCAGGACTTCTCTTAGCTCCTACGAGCAGTACTTC,CASRTSLSSYEQYF
TRBJ1-2,TRBV5-1,NA,NA,TGCGCCAGCAGCTTGGCCAGGAACGACTATGGCTACACCTTC,CASSLARNDYGYTF
TRBJ2-1,TRBV5-1,NA,TRBD2,TGCGCCAGCAGCTTGGGCGGGAGGGAATACAATGAGCAGTTCTTC,CASSLGGREYNEQFF
TRBJ1-1,TRBV7-3,NA,NA,TGTGCCAGCAGCTTGGCCACTCGGGGGAGGAGAACTGAAGCTTTCTTT,CASSLATRGRRTEAFF
TRBJ2-7,TRBV25-1,many,NA,TGTGCCAGCAGTGAATATAAGAGGATCGAGCAGTACTTC,CASSEYKRIEQYF
TRBJ2-7,TRBV2,NA,TRBD2,TGTGTCGAGCGGGACCGCTACGAGCAGTACTTC,CVERDRYEQYF
TRBJ2-2,TRBV6-1,few,NA,TGTGCCAGCAGTGAAACAGGATGGGACGGACCGAACACCGGGGAGCTGTTTTTT,CASSETGWDGPNTGELFF
TRBJ2-5,TRBV11-1,once,TRBD2,TGTGCCAGCAGATCCCCGACTAGCGGCCAAGAGACCCAGTACTTC,CASRSPTSGQETQYF
TRBJ2-2,TRBV24-1,many,NA,TGTGCCACCAGTGACCCCGGTTCCGGCGGGGAGCTGTTTTTT,CATSDPGSGGELFF
TRBJ1-6,TRBV7-2,once,NA,TGTGCCAGCACCCCGCGGGCGGGGAATTCACCCCTCCACTTT,CASTPRAGNSPLHF
TRBJ1-3,TRBV7-8,many,NA,TGTGCCAGCAGCTACAGGGCTTCCTCTGGAAACACCATATATTTT,CASSYRASSGNTIYF